Each of the 21 T cell receptor beta chains below was sequenced from the same sample in a study of blood T cell repertoires in COVID-19. Produced via immunoSEQ multiplex PCR; TCRdb's table is partial and in-frame only. In the table there are about 410,000 clones, less than 95% of which are singletons. Sequenced material: PBMCs or T cells enriched from blood (not recorded which). These receptors were taken from a man younger than 35 who had recovered from COVID-19.

V usage is TRBV6-2 or TRBV6-3 and J usage is TRBJ1-4; D gene unclear. CDR1 MNHEY and CDR2 SVGEGT come from the germline V gene. V was cut by 2 bases and J by 0 bases, with 7 bases left in between. The CDR3 loop spans 15 amino acids. In DNA, the CDR3 is TGTGCCAGCAGTTACGGTCAGGCAACTAATGAAAAACTGTTTTTT. It encodes CASSYGQATNEKLFF.

The J gene is TRBJ1-1, the V gene TRBV6-1, with D hard to call. Germline-derived CDR1 and CDR2 are MNHNS and SASEGT. This CDR3 comprises 15 residues. Trimming shortened V by 2 bases and J by 4 bases, and 14 bases separated the two germline ends. CDR3 sequence reads: CASSERHHPGTEAFF. In DNA, the CDR3 is TGTGCCAGCAGTGAACGGCATCACCCGGGCACTGAAGCTTTCTTT.

V usage is TRBV28 and J usage is TRBJ2-1, with D perhaps matching TRBD2 (7 bases). V lost 8 bases, J lost 4 bases, and 18 bases lay in between. This CDR3 region has 15 residues. The germline V gene has CDR1 MDHEN and CDR2 SYDVKM. CDR3 sequence: CASRPRGEGYNEQFF. The CDR3 DNA reads TGTGCCAGCCGCCCTAGGGGGGAGGGGTACAATGAGCAGTTCTTC.

This chain joins TRBV19 and TRBJ2-1, with D possibly matching TRBD1 (6 bases). Germline V gene lookup returns CDR1 LNHDA and CDR2 SQIVND (reference sequence). This CDR3 has 13 residues. V was pared by 5 bases and J by 6 bases, with 11 bases between. The CDR3 loop reads CASSFDRFNEQFF. CDR3 coding DNA: TGTGCCAGTAGTTTTGACAGGTTCAATGAGCAGTTCTTC.

The V and J genes are TRBV28 and TRBJ2-1; 9 nucleotides align to TRBD1. This CDR3 contains 15 residues. V trimming: 6 bases; J trimming: 4 bases; junction bases outside the gene matches: 7. Germline V gene sequence: CDR1 MDHEN, CDR2 SYDVKM. The DNA for the CDR3 is TGTGCCAGCAGGACACCGGGACAGGGTTACAATGAGCAGTTCTTC. Translating it yields CASRTPGQGYNEQFF.

The rearrangement joins TRBV12-3 or TRBV12-4 to TRBJ1-5; D is undetermined. The CDR3 runs 13 residues. V lost 5 bases to trimming and J lost 4 bases, with 9 bases between them. Written as DNA, the CDR3 is TGTGCCAGCAGTAAGTACAGAAATCAGCCCCAGCATTTT. Residues: CASSKYRNQPQHF.

Notes on this clone: Other nucleotide sequences from this sample produce the same CDR3. V gene TRBV29-1 combines with J gene TRBJ2-3, with a tentative D call TRBD2 (6 bases). The length of the CDR3 is 12 residues. V was cut by 3 bases and J by 3 bases, with 7 bases left in between. Germline CDR1 and CDR2: SQVTM and ANQGSEA. The CDR3 sequence: CSVDGGTDTQYF. CDR3 coding DNA: TGCAGCGTTGATGGAGGGACAGATACGCAGTATTTT.

This chain links TRBV18 with TRBJ1-1; 9 bases agree with TRBD1. The CDR3 runs 15 residues. Germline lookup yields CDR1 KGHSH and CDR2 LQKENI. The V gene end was trimmed by 4 bases and the J gene end by 3 bases; junction bases not matched to a gene: 6. CDR3 in DNA: TGTGCCAGCTCACAGGGGACAGGGAAGGACACTGAAGCTTTCTTT. This sequence encodes CASSQGTGKDTEAFF.

The genes are TRBV5-8 and TRBJ2-5; weak D call: TRBD2 (5 bases). V was trimmed by 0 bases and J by 2 bases, leaving 11 bases between them. This CDR3 is 15 amino acids long. CDR1 and CDR2 from the germline V gene are SGHTS and YDEGEE. DNA of the CDR3: TGTGCCAGCAGCTTGGTAGCGACAAAACAAGAGACCCAGTACTTC. As protein: CASSLVATKQETQYF.

CDR3 in amino acids: CASSYWGPYSYEQYF. The CDR3 region has the DNA TGTGCCAGCAGTTACTGGGGCCCTTACTCCTACGAGCAGTACTTC. V and J are TRBV6-5 and TRBJ2-7; a weak D match, TRBD1 (5 bases). CDR1 and CDR2 (germline): MNHEY, SVGAGI. V was clipped by 1 base and J by 0 bases, with 10 bases between them. The CDR3 totals 15 residues.

This chain uses TRBV5-1 with TRBJ1-5; the match to TRBD1 covers 9 bases. Per germline, CDR1 SGHRS and CDR2 YFSETQ. This CDR3 has 15 amino acids. Trimming cost V 7 bases and J 7 bases; bases outside gene matches: 12. The CDR3 loop is CASFRPGQGLQPQHF. DNA for the CDR3: TGCGCCAGCTTCAGACCGGGACAGGGTTTACAGCCCCAGCATTTT.

The CDR3 loop reads CASRPQGNQETQYF. CDR3 nucleotides: TGTGCCAGCAGACCTCAGGGGAACCAAGAGACCCAGTACTTC. The chain employs TRBV28 and TRBJ2-5; possibly TRBD1 for D (6 bases). Germline values: CDR1 MDHEN, CDR2 SYDVKM. The CDR3 totals 14 residues. Deletions cut 6 bases from V and 0 bases from J, with 11 bases between.

The chain couples TRBV6-4 to TRBJ2-7; 9 bases line up with TRBD2. The CDR3 is 16 residues long. Germline V gene lookup returns CDR1 MRHNA and CDR2 SNTAGT. With V trimmed by 5 bases and J by 6 bases, 14 bases remained unmatched. CDR3 sequence reads: CASSTRGGSGRGEQYF. CDR3 bases: TGTGCCAGCAGTACACGAGGCGGTAGCGGGAGAGGCGAGCAGTACTTC.

V and J are TRBV2 and TRBJ2-7; the D gene is possibly TRBD1 (5 bases). Germline V gene lookup returns CDR1 SNHLY and CDR2 FYNNEI. V shed 4 bases and J shed 5 bases, with 12 bases lying between them. The CDR3 is 13 residues long. In DNA, the CDR3 is TGTGCCAGCAGTGTAAGGGGTCTCCACGAGCAGTACTTC. Translation: CASSVRGLHEQYF.

This clone was counted once. The gene calls are TRBV5-8 and TRBJ1-6; 12 bases are shared with TRBD1. Looked up from germline, CDR1 is SGHTS and CDR2 is YDEGEE. Germline trimming cut 4 bases from V and 10 bases from J; bases unmatched to any gene: 6. The CDR3 runs 15 residues. Here the CDR3 reads CASSPGQGALSPLHF. CDR3 bases: TGTGCCAGCAGCCCGGGACAGGGGGCTTTATCACCCCTCCACTTT.

The chain joins TRBV19 to TRBJ2-7, with D tentatively TRBD1 (5 bases). The V end lost 4 bases, the J end lost 3 bases, and 10 bases lay between the germline ends. The germline V gene encodes CDR1 LNHDA and CDR2 SQIVND (reference sequence). CDR3 size: 13 residues. The DNA of the CDR3 is TGTGCCAGTAGTAAAGGGGCCGACTACGAGCAGTACTTC. This encodes CASSKGADYEQYF.

This clone appeared a single time. The genes are TRBV5-5 and TRBJ2-1; D possibly corresponds to TRBD2 (6 bases). Germline V CDR1 and CDR2: SGHKS, YYEKEE (reference sequence). This CDR3 spans 15 amino acids. The ends were cut back, 0 bases at V and 9 bases at J, with 16 bases in the middle. Written as DNA, the CDR3 is TGTGCCAGCAGCTTGGGGGAGGTGGGATGGGGTGAGCAGTTCTTC. Its translation: CASSLGEVGWGEQFF.

The chain links TRBV29-1 to TRBJ2-7; 7 bases match TRBD2. Losses at the gene ends were 4 bases for V and 7 bases for J; bases not matched to a gene: 7. The germline V gene has CDR1 SQVTM and CDR2 ANQGSEA. CDR3 size: 12 residues. CDR3 residues: CSVGREAGEQYF. In DNA form, the CDR3 reads TGCAGCGTTGGGCGGGAAGCGGGGGAGCAGTACTTC.

The chain couples TRBV5-1 to TRBJ2-7; 9 nucleotides match TRBD1. Germline-derived CDR1 and CDR2 are SGHRS and YFSETQ. The CDR3 is 15 residues long. Trimming cost V 4 bases and J 6 bases; bases outside gene matches: 11. CDR3 in amino acids: CASSAYRGRRSEQYF. For the CDR3, the DNA is TGCGCCAGCAGCGCTTACAGGGGGCGACGGAGCGAGCAGTACTTC.

The chain is built from TRBV6-5 and TRBJ1-1; no reliable D call. Germline CDR1 and CDR2: MNHEY and SVGAGI. There are 14 residues in the CDR3. Trimming removed 2 bases from V and 0 bases from J, with 7 bases in between. The CDR3 is CASSYTVLNTEAFF. The CDR3, as DNA: TGTGCCAGCAGTTACACTGTCCTGAACACTGAAGCTTTCTTT.

The chain is built from TRBV5-6 and TRBJ1-2; 7 bases match TRBD1. The CDR3 spans 17 residues. Germline V gene lookup returns CDR1 SGHDT and CDR2 YYEEEE. The junction had 13 bases not matched to a gene; V was cut back by 2 bases and J by 3 bases. CDR3 bases: TGTGCCAGCAGCTTCTATACGACAGGGCCAGCGGACTATGGCTACACCTTC. Translating gives CASSFYTTGPADYGYTF. The complete variable domain, with remaining parts taken from reference TRBV5-6 and TRBJ1-2, reads DAGVTQSPTHLIKTRGQQVTLRCSPKSGHDTVSWYQQALGQGPQFIFQYYEEEERQRGNFPDRFSGHQFPNYSSELNVNALLLGDSALYLCASSFYTTGPADYGYTFGSGTRLTVV.